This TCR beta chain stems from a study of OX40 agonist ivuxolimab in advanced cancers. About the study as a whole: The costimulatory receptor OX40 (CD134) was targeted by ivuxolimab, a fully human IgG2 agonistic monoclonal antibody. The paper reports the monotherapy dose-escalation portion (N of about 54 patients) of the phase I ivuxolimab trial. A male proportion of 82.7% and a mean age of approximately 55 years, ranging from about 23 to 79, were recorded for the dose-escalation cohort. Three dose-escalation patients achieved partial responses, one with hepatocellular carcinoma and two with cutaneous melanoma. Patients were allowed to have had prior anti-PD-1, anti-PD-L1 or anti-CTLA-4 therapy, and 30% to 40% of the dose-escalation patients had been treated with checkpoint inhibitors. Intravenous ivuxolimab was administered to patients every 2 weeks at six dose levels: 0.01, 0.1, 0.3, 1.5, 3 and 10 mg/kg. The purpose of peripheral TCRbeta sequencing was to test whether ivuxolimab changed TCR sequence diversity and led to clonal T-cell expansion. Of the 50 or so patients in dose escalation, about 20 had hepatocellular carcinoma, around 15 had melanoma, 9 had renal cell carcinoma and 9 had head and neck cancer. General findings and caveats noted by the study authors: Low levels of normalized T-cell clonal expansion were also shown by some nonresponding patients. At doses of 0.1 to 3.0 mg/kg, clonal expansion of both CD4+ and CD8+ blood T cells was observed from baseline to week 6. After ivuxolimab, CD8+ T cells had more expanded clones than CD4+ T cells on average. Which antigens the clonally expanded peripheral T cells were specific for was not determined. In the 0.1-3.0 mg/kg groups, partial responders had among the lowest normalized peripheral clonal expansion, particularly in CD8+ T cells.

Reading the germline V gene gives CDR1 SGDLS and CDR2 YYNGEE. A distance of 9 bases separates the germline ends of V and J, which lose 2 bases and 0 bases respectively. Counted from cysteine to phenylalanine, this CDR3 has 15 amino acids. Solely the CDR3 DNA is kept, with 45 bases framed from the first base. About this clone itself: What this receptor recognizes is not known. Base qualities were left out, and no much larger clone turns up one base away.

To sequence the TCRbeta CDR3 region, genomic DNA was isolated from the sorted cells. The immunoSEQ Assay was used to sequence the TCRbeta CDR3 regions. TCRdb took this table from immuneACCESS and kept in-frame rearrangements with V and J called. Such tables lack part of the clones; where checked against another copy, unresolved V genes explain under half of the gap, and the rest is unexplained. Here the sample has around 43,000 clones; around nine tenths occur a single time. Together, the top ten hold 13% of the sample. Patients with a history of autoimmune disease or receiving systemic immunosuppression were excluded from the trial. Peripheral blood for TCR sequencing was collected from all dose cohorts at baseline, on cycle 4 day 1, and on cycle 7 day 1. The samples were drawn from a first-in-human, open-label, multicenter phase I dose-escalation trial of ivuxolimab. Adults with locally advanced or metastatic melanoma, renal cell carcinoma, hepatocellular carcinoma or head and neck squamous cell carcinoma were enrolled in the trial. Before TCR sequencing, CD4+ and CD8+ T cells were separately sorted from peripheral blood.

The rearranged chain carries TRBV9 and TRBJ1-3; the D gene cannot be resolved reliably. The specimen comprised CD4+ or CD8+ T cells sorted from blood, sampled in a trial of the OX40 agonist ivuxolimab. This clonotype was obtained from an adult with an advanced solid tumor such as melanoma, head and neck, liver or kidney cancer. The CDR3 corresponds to CASSVGVGSGNTIYF. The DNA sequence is TGTGCCAGCAGCGTGGGCGTCGGCTCTGGAAACACCATATATTTT. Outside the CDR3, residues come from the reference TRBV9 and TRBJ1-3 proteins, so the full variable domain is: DSGVTQTPKHLITATGQRVTLRCSPRSGDLSVYWYQQSLDQGLQFLIQYYNGEERAKGNILERFSAQQFPDLHSELNLSSLELGDSALYFCASSVGVGSGNTIYFGEGSWLTVV.